These T cell receptor beta chains were read from a single sample in a study of T cell responses to AZD1222 COVID-19 vaccine. Clones were read by immunoSEQ multiplex PCR, and TCRdb kept only the in-frame ones, dropping some. The top ten clones hold approximately 1.5% of a sample with 150,000 or so clones, about 91% of them seen once. Sequenced here: peripheral blood, sampled on day 0 of AZD1222 vaccination. These receptors were taken from an adult in good health. Each CDR3 is given with its conserved first and last residue. A D gene is named only where the DNA matches it firmly.

TRBJ1-1 | - | TRBV24-1 | CATSERTNTEAFF | TGTGCCACCAGTGAAAGGACGAACACTGAAGCTTTCTTT
TRBJ1-1 | TRBD1 | TRBV29-1 | CSGDRGNTEAFF | TGCAGCGGCGACAGGGGGAACACTGAAGCTTTCTTT
TRBJ2-7 | TRBD2 | TRBV5-1 | CASSLDPSGRYEQYF | TGCGCCAGCAGCTTGGATCCTAGCGGGAGGTACGAGCAGTACTTC
TRBJ2-3 | TRBD2 | TRBV11-3 | CASSLRSPSGMGTDTQYF | TGTGCCAGCAGCTTAAGATCCCCTAGCGGGATGGGCACAGATACGCAGTATTTT
TRBJ1-2 | - | TRBV30 | CAWSLGWSYGYTF | TGTGCCTGGAGCTTAGGGTGGAGCTATGGCTACACCTTC
TRBJ2-2 | - | TRBV6-5 | CASSPGGVPGELFF | TGTGCCAGCAGTCCTGGAGGTGTCCCCGGGGAGCTGTTTTTT
TRBJ1-5 | - | TRBV19 | CASSIVRGPLENQPQHF | TGTGCCAGTAGTATAGTCAGGGGACCCCTAGAGAATCAGCCCCAGCATTTT
TRBJ1-5 | - | TRBV30 | CAWSEEINQPQHF | TGTGCCTGGAGTGAGGAGATCAATCAGCCCCAGCATTTT
TRBJ2-1 | TRBD2 | TRBV2 | CASSDLAGTSSYNEQFF | TGTGCCAGCAGCGACCTAGCGGGGACAAGCTCCTACAATGAGCAGTTCTTC
TRBJ1-2 | - | TRBV27 | CASSPTPHGGYTF | TGTGCCAGCAGCCCAACTCCCCATGGTGGCTACACCTTC
TRBJ2-5 | - | TRBV4-3 | CASSQADGAQETQYF | TGCGCCAGCAGCCAAGCAGACGGCGCTCAAGAGACCCAGTACTTC
TRBJ2-7 | - | TRBV7-2 | CASRLEGSYEQYF | TGTGCCAGCAGATTAGAGGGCTCCTACGAGCAGTACTTC
TRBJ2-7 | - | TRBV4-3 | CASSRGDNYEQYF | TGCGCCAGCAGCCGGGGAGACAACTACGAGCAGTACTTC
TRBJ1-1 | - | TRBV19 | CASSLRAGGNTEAFF | TGTGCCAGTAGTCTCAGGGCCGGCGGGAACACTGAAGCTTTCTTT
TRBJ2-2 | - | TRBV6-2/TRBV6-3 | CASSLGDPTGELFF | TGTGCCAGCAGTTTAGGGGACCCCACCGGGGAGCTGTTTTTT
TRBJ1-2 | - | TRBV30 | CAWSEGPSNFGYTF | TGTGCCTGGAGTGAGGGGCCGTCCAACTTTGGCTACACCTTC
TRBJ2-1 | - | TRBV6-2/TRBV6-3 | CASSYSGIPRRRGYNEQFF | TGTGCCAGCAGTTACTCGGGAATCCCGAGGAGGCGGGGCTACAATGAGCAGTTCTTC
TRBJ2-7 | TRBD2 | TRBV7-8 | CASSVGTSGNEQYF | TGTGCCAGCAGCGTCGGGACTAGCGGGAACGAGCAGTACTTC
TRBJ1-5 | - | TRBV3-1/TRBV3-2 | CASSQGIGSTDQPQHF | TGTGCCAGCAGCCAAGGTATCGGTTCGACAGATCAGCCCCAGCATTTT